These T cell receptor beta chains were read from a single sample in a study of cytomegalovirus exposure and HLA in healthy donors. Profiling relied on immunoSEQ multiplex PCR, and the TCRdb table lists in-frame clones only, not all of them. The sample lists approximately 220,000 clones, over 75% occurring once. Source material: PBMCs. These receptors were taken from a girl aged 2 to 9 in good health and CMV-seronegative. CDR3s include the opening cysteine and the closing phenylalanine or tryptophan. A D gene is named only where the DNA matches it firmly. Some rows have no size entry. The others give once, few or many, or a class for an expanded clone.

>NA|TRBV5-4|TRBJ1-1|NA
TGTGCCAGCAGCTCTCAGGGTGCAGTAGTCGCTTTCTTT
CASSSQGAVVAFF
>NA|TRBV18|TRBJ2-5|NA
TGTGCCAGCTCACCACCTTCCTTACCCGGGGACCAGTACTTC
CASSPPSLPGDQYF
>once|TRBV5-4|TRBJ2-1|TRBD1
TGTGCCAGCAGCTTTCCGGGACAGGGTTACAATGAGCAGTTCTTC
CASSFPGQGYNEQFF
>NA|TRBV14|TRBJ1-1|TRBD1
TGTGCCAGCAGCCAATCACAGGGGAGGTCTGAAGCTTTCTTT
CASSQSQGRSEAFF
>NA|TRBV27|TRBJ2-7|NA
TGTGCCAGCAGTTTAGAACCGAGCTCCTACGAGCAGTACTTC
CASSLEPSSYEQYF
>NA|TRBV7-9|TRBJ2-1|NA
TGTGCCAGCAGCGCACTCAATGAGCAGTTCTTC
CASSALNEQFF
>once|TRBV11-2|TRBJ2-7|TRBD2
TGTGCCAGCAGCTTAAGAGCGGGGATTTACGAGCAGTACTTC
CASSLRAGIYEQYF
>NA|TRBV7-3|TRBJ1-1|NA
TGTGCCAGCAGCTTAACCCTCGGAGGAAACACTGAAGCTTTCTTT
CASSLTLGGNTEAFF
>NA|TRBV7-9|TRBJ2-7|NA
TGTGCCAGCAGCCCCTTTTCAGAAGAGCAGTACTTC
CASSPFSEEQYF
>NA|TRBV19|TRBJ2-1|NA
TGTGCCAGTAGTCGGTACAATGAGCAGTTCTTC
CASSRYNEQFF
>NA|TRBV4-1|TRBJ1-2|NA
TGCGCCAGCAGCCAAACCGCCGGAGGGGACTATGGCTACACCTTC
CASSQTAGGDYGYTF
>NA|TRBV15|TRBJ1-4|NA
TGTGCCACCAGCGTGCAAACAGGGACTAATGAAAAACTGTTTTTT
CATSVQTGTNEKLFF
>NA|TRBV6-6|TRBJ2-2|TRBD1
TGTGCCAGCAGACACAGGGGGCTGGGCACCGGGGAGCTGTTTTTT
CASRHRGLGTGELFF
>NA|TRBV7-9|TRBJ2-3|TRBD2
TGTGCCAGCAGCTCGACTAGCGTGCAGGTAGATACGCAGTATTTT
CASSSTSVQVDTQYF
>NA|TRBV6-4|TRBJ1-3|TRBD1
TGTGCCAGCAGGGGGAGGGACAGGGCTGGAAACACCATATATTTT
CASRGRDRAGNTIYF
>NA|TRBV25-1|TRBJ2-7|NA
TGTGCCAGCAGTGAAGTTTTAACAGGGTTTGACGAGCAGTACTTC
CASSEVLTGFDEQYF
>once|TRBV29-1|TRBJ2-2|NA
TGCAGCGGGCGGCGGGGCGTTAACACCGGGGAGCTGTTTTTT
CSGRRGVNTGELFF
>NA|TRBV9|TRBJ2-7|TRBD1
TGTGCCAGCAGCCTGGGACAGGGGGCGGACGAGCAGTACTTC
CASSLGQGADEQYF
>NA|TRBV6-1|TRBJ1-5|NA
TGTGCCAGCAGTGAGTGGCAGGGTATCAATCAGCCCCAGCATTTT
CASSEWQGINQPQHF
>NA|TRBV6-1|TRBJ2-7|NA
TGTGCCAGCAGCGCGGCCCGCTCCTCCTACGAGCAGTACTTC
CASSAARSSYEQYF
>NA|TRBV2|TRBJ2-7|NA
TGTGCCAGCAGTGAATATCTCGAGCAGTACTTC
CASSEYLEQYF
>NA|TRBV30|TRBJ1-6|NA
TGTGCCTCTCAGGGTGCCAGGAATTCACCCCTCCACTTT
CASQGARNSPLHF
>NA|TRBV15|TRBJ2-1|TRBD1
TGTGCCACCAGCAGGAGGACAGGGGATTACAATGAGCAGTTCTTC
CATSRRTGDYNEQFF
>few|TRBV30|TRBJ2-3|NA
TGTGCCTGGAGTGCTAGCGCAGATACGCAGTATTTT
CAWSASADTQYF
>NA|TRBV10-3|TRBJ1-5|NA
TGTGCCATCAGTGAGGAATACAGGGAAGGACAGCCCCAGCATTTT
CAISEEYREGQPQHF
>NA|TRBV9|TRBJ2-2|NA
TGTGCCAGCAGCGTAACTAGCCAGGTGACCGGGGAGCTGTTTTTT
CASSVTSQVTGELFF
>NA|TRBV4-2|TRBJ2-2|TRBD1
TGTGCCAGCAGCCAGGCAGGACAGGGTAACACCGGGGAGCTGTTTTTT
CASSQAGQGNTGELFF
>NA|TRBV11-3|TRBJ2-1|NA
TGTGCCAGCAGCTTAGGCAGTTCCAATGAGCAGTTCTTC
CASSLGSSNEQFF
>NA|TRBV19|TRBJ2-3|TRBD2
TGTGCCAGTAGTACGTTAGCGGGGGTGACAGATACGCAGTATTTT
CASSTLAGVTDTQYF
>few|TRBV2|TRBJ1-4|TRBD1
TGTGCCAGCAGTGATAGGGACAGGGGCGATGAAAAACTGTTTTTT
CASSDRDRGDEKLFF
>once|TRBV29-1|TRBJ2-2|NA
TGCAGCGTCCTCAGGGTAACCGGGGAGCTGTTTTTT
CSVLRVTGELFF
>few|TRBV6-1|TRBJ1-5|NA
TGTGCGGAGCGAGCGGGGTCTGACAATCAGCCCCAGCATTTT
CAERAGSDNQPQHF
>NA|TRBV19|TRBJ1-1|TRBD1
TGTGCCAGTAAGGGACAGGTCCAGGGCACTGAAGCTTTCTTT
CASKGQVQGTEAFF
>NA|TRBV15|TRBJ2-1|NA
TGTGCCACCAGCACTACAGGGCCCGAGCAGTTCTTC
CATSTTGPEQFF
>NA|TRBV27|TRBJ2-7|TRBD1
TGTGCCAGCAGTTTAATTGGCAGGGGGCCTCCCAGGACATACGAGCAGTACTTC
CASSLIGRGPPRTYEQYF
>NA|TRBV25-1|TRBJ2-7|NA
TGTGCCAGCAGTGTAGGAGGGGATTGGAACGAGCAGTACTTC
CASSVGGDWNEQYF
>NA|TRBV5-1|TRBJ2-6|TRBD2
TGCGCCAGCAGCTGGGGGAGGGCTGGGGCCAACGTCCTGACTTTC
CASSWGRAGANVLTF
>once|TRBV4-1|TRBJ1-2|NA
TGCGCCAGCAGCCAAGGGGGGGGCGCGGGGGGCTACACCTTC
CASSQGGGAGGYTF